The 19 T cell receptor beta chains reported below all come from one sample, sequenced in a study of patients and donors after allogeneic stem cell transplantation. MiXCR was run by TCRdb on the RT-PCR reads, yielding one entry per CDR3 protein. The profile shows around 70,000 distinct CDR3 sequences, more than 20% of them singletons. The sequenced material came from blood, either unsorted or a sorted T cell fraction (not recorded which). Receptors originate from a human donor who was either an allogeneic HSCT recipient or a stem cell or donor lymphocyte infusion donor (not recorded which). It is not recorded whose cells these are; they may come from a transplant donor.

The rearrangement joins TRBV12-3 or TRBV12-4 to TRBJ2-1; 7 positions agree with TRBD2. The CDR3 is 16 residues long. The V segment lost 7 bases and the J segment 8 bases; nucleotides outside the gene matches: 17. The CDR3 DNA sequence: TGTGCCAGCACCCCAGACCTTAGCGGGTGGGGTGATGAGCAGTTCTTC. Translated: CASTPDLSGWGDEQFF.

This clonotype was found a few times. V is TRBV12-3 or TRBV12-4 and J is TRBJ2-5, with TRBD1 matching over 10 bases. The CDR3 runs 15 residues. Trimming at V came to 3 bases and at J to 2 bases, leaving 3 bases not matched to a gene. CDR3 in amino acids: CASSFWDRGQETQYF. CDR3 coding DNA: TGTGCCAGCAGTTTTTGGGACAGGGGACAAGAGACCCAGTACTTC.

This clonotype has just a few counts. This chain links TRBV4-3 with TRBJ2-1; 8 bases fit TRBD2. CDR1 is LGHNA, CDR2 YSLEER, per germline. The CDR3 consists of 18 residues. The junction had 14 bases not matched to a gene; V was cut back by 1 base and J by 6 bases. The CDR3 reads CASSQGSRSLAGSNEQFF. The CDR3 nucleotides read TGCGCCAGCAGCCAAGGAAGCCGAAGCTTAGCGGGGTCCAATGAGCAGTTCTTC.

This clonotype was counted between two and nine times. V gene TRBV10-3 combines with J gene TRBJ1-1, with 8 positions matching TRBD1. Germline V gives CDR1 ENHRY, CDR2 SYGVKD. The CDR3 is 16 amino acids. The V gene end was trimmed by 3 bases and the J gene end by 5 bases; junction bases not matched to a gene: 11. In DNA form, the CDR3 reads TGTGCCATCAGTGACAACAGGGGGAGGGGGAAAACTGAAGCTTTCTTT. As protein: CAISDNRGRGKTEAFF.

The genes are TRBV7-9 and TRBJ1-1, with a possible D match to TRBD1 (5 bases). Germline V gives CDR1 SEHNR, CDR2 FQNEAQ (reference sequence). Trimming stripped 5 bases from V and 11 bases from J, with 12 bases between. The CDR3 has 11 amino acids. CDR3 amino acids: CASSKGLGAFF. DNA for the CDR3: TGTGCCAGCAGCAAGGGGTTGGGGGCTTTCTTT. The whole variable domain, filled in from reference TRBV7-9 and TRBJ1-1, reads DTGVSQNPRHKITKRGQNVTFRCDPISEHNRLYWYRQTLGQGPEFLTYFQNEAQLEKSRLLSDRFSAERPKGSFSTLEIQRTEQGDSAMYLCASSKGLGAFFGQGTRLTVV.

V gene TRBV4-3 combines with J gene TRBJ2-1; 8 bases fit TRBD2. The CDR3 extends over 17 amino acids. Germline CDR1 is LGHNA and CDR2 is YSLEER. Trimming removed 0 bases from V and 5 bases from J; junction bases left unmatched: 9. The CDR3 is CASSQESNGRGNNEQFF. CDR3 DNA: TGCGCCAGCAGCCAAGAATCTAACGGGAGGGGAAACAATGAGCAGTTCTTC.

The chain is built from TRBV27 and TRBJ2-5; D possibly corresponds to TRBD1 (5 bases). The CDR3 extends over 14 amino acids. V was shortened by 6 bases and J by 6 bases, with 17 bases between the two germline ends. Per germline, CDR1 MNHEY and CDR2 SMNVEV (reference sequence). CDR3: CASRASGAPKTQYF. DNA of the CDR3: TGTGCCAGCAGAGCATCTGGGGCCCCGAAGACCCAGTACTTC.

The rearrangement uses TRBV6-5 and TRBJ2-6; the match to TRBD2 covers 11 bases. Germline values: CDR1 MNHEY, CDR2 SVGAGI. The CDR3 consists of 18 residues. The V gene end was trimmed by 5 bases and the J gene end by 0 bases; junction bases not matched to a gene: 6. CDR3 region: CASSTYSGRASGANVLTF. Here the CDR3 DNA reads TGTGCCAGCAGTACATATAGCGGGAGGGCCTCTGGGGCCAACGTCCTGACTTTC.

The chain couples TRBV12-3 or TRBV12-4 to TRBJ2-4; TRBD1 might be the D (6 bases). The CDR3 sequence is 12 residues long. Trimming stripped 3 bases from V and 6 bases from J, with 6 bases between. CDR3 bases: TGTGCCAGCAGTTTGGACAGAAACATTCAGTACTTC. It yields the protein CASSLDRNIQYF.

In DNA form, the CDR3 reads TGTGCCAGCAGCCCGGAGAGGAGAGGGGAGCTGTTTTTT. It codes for CASSPERRGELFF. The V call is TRBV12-3 or TRBV12-4, the J call TRBJ2-2; no firm D call. The CDR3 consists of 13 residues. V was shortened by 6 bases and J by 8 bases, with 13 bases between the two germline ends.

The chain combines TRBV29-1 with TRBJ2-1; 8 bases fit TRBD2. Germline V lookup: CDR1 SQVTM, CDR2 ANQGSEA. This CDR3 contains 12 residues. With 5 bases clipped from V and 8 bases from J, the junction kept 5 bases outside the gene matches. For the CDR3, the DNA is TGCAGCGTTCCCGCGGGGGGCTATGAGCAGTTCTTC. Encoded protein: CSVPAGGYEQFF.

Here the CDR3 DNA reads TGCAGCGTTTCGGGACAACATGGCACTGAAGCTTTCTTT. Its protein product is CSVSGQHGTEAFF. The chain has TRBV29-1 and TRBJ1-1; maybe TRBD1 (6 bases). V was pared by 5 bases and J by 4 bases, with 14 bases between. CDR1 is SQVTM, CDR2 ANQGSEA, per germline. This CDR3 contains 13 residues.

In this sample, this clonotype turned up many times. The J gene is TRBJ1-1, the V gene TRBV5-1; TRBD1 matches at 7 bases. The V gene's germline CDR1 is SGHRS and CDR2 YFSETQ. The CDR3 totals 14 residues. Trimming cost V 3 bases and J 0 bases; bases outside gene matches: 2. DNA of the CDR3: TGCGCCAGCAGCTCCAGGGGGTTGAACACTGAAGCTTTCTTT. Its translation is CASSSRGLNTEAFF.

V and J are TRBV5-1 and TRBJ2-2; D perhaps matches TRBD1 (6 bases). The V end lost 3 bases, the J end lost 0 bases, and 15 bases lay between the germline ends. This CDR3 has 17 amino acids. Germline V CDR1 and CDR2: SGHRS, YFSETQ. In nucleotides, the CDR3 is TGCGCCAGCAGCTACCGGACAGTTTTCGCGAACACCGGGGAGCTGTTTTTT. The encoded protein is CASSYRTVFANTGELFF.

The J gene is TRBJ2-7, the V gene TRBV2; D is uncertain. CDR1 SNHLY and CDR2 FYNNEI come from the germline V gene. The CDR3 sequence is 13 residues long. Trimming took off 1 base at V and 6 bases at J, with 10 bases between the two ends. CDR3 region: CASSEESPLEQYF. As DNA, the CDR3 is TGTGCCAGCAGTGAAGAGTCCCCACTCGAGCAGTACTTC.

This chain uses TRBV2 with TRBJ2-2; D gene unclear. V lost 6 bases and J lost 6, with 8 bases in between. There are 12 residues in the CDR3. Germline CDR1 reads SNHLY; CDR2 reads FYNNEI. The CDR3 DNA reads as TGTGCCAGCAGCTTAGGTCCCGGGGAGCTGTTTTTT. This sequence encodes CASSLGPGELFF.

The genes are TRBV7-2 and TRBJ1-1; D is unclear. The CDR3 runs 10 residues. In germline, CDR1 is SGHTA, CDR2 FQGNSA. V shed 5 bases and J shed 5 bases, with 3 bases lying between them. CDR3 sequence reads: CASSQTEAFF. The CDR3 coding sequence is TGTGCCAGCAGCCAAACTGAAGCTTTCTTT.

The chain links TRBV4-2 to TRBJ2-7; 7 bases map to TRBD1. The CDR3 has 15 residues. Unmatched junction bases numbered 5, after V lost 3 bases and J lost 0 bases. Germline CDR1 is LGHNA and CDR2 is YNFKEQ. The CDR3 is CASSQSTGASYEQYF. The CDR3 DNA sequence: TGTGCCAGCAGCCAGTCTACAGGGGCCTCCTACGAGCAGTACTTC.

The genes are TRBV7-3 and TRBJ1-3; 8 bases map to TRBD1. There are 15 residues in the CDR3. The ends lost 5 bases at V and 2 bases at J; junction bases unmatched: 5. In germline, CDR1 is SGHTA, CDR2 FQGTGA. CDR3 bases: TGTGCCAGCAGCAAAGGACAGGGCGCTGGAAACACCATATATTTT. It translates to CASSKGQGAGNTIYF.